This T cell receptor (beta chain) is drawn from a study of T-cell memory formation after mild COVID-19. Study-wide background: TCR clusters were largely donor specific. The study's findings and limits: CD4+ contracting clones were found mainly in CM and EM, and CD8+ ones in EMRA.

V was shortened by 3 bases and J by 5 bases, with 18 bases between the two germline ends. CDR3 length: 16 residues. TCRdb redid the calling of the 5' RACE reads with MiXCR, one entry per CDR3 protein. This table has more than 150,000 distinct CDR3 sequences, about 18% appearing once. In its sample, this clonotype was seen a few times. Its antigen remains unidentified. The material sequenced was PBMCs or a T cell subset sorted from them (not recorded which). This chain links TRBV23-1 with TRBJ2-3, with D tentatively TRBD1 or TRBD2 (6 bases each). TRBV23-1 is an ORF; its function is uncertain. The sequence was collected from a man aged 18 to 29 who had mild COVID-19 (a few samples of this study predate the infection). Cell type and time point are not known. The chain's CDR3 is CASSHQGSGGLDTQYF. Here the CDR3 DNA reads TGCGCCAGCAGTCACCAGGGCAGTGGGGGGCTAGATACGCAGTATTTT.